This T cell receptor beta chain was sequenced for a study of blood T cell repertoires in COVID-19. Overall study context: PBMCs, B-cell-depleted T cells, or T cells provided the cDNA or gDNA that made up the material.

CDR1 is MDHEN and CDR2 is SYDVKM in the germline V gene. CDR3 size: 12 residues. Between the trimmed V and J ends, which lost 6 bases and 7 bases, there was a span of 12 bases. The study recruited people aged roughly 18 to 100 years across under 25 US areas. Clones were sequenced by immunoSEQ multiplex PCR, and TCRdb holds only the in-frame ones, with some missing. The profile shows 320,000 or so clones, roughly 89% of them singletons. The clonotype comes from a man aged 55 to 70 who had recovered from COVID-19. V and J are TRBV28 and TRBJ1-2; unclear D gene. The sample taken for sequencing was PBMCs or T cells enriched from blood (not recorded which). The CDR3 loop is CASSLARFGYTF. The CDR3 DNA reads as TGTGCCAGCAGCCTAGCGCGGTTTGGCTACACCTTC.